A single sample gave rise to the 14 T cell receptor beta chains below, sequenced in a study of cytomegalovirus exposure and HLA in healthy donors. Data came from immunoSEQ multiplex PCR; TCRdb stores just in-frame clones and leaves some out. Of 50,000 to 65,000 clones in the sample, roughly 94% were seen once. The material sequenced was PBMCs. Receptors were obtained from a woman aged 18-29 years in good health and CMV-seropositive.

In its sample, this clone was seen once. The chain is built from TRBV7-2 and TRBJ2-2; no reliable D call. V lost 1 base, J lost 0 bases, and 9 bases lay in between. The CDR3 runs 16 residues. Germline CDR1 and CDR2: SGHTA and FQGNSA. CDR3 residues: CASSLVRSANTGELFF. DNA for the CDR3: TGTGCCAGCAGCTTAGTAAGGAGCGCGAACACCGGGGAGCTGTTTTTT.

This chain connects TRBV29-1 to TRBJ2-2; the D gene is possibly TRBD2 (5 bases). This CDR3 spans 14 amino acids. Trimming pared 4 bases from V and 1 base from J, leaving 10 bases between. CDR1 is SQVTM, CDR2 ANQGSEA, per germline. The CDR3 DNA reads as TGCAGCGTTGGAGGGCCTAGGAACACCGGGGAGCTGTTTTTT. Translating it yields CSVGGPRNTGELFF.

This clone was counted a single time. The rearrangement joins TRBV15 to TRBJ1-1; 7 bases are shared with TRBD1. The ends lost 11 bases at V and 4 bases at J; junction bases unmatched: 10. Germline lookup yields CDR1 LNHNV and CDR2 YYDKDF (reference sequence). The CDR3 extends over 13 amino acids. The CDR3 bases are TGTGCCGCGAGTGACAGGGTTAGCACTGAAGCTTTCTTT. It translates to CAASDRVSTEAFF.

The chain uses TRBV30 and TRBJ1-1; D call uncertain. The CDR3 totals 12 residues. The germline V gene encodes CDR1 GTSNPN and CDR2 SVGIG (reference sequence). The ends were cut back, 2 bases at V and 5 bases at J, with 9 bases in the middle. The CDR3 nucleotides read TGTGCCTGGAGTTCCGGGAGGACTGAAGCTTTCTTT. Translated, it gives CAWSSGRTEAFF.

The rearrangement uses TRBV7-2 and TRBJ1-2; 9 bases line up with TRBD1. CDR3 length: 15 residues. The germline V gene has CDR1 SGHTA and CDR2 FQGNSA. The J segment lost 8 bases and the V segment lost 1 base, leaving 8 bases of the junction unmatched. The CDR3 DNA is TGTGCCAGCAGCTTAGGTTCGGGGACAGGGTGGGGCTACACCTTC. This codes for CASSLGSGTGWGYTF.

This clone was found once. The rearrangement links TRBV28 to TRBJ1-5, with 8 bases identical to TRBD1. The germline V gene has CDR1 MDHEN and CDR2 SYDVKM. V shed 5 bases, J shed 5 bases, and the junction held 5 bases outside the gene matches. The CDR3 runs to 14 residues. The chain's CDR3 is CASSKQGEDQPQHF. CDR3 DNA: TGTGCCAGCAGTAAACAGGGGGAGGATCAGCCCCAGCATTTT.

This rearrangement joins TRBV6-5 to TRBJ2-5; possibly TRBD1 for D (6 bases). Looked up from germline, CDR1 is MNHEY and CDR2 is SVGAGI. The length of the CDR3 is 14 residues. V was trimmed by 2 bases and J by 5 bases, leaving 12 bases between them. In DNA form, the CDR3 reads TGTGCCAGCAGTTACGACACTCAGGGGGAGACCCAGTACTTC. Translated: CASSYDTQGETQYF.

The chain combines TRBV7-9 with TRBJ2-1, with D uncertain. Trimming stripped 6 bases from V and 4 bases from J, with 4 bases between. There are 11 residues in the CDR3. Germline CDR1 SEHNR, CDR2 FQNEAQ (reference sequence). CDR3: CASSPYNEQFF. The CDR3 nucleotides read TGTGCCAGCAGTCCTTACAATGAGCAGTTCTTC.

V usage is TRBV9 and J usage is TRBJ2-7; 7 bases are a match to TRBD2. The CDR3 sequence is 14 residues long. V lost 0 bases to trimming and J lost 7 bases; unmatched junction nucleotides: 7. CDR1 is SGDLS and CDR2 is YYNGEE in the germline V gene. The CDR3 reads CASSVAAGRVEQYF. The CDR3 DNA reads TGTGCCAGCAGCGTAGCGGCAGGGAGGGTGGAGCAGTACTTC.

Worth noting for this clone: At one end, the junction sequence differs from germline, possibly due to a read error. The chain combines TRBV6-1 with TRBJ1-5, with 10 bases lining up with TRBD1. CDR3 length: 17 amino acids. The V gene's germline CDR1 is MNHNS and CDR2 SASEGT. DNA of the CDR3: TGTGCCAGCAGCGAAGCCGGGACAGGGGCCATGAAGGAGCCCCAGCATTTT. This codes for CASSEAGTGAMKEPQHF.

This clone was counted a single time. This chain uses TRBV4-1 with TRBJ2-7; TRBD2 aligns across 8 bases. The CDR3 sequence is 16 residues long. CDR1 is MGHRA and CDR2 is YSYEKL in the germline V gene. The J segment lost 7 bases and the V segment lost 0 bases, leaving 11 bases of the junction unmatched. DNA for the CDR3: TGCGCCAGCAGCCAAGAAAGGCCTAGCGGGCCTCATGAGCAGTACTTC. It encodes CASSQERPSGPHEQYF.

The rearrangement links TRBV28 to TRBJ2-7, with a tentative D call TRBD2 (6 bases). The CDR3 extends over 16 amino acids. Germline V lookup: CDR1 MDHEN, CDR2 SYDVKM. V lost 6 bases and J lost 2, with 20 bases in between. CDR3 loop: CASRPPEGRCAYEQYF. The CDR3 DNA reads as TGTGCCAGCAGGCCACCGGAGGGACGGTGCGCCTACGAGCAGTACTTC.

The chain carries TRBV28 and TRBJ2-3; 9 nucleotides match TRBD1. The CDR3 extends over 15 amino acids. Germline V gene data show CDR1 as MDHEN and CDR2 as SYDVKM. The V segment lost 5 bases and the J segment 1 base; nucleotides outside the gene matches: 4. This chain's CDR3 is CASSPRTGGTDTQYF. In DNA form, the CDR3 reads TGTGCCAGCAGTCCACGGACAGGGGGCACAGATACGCAGTATTTT.

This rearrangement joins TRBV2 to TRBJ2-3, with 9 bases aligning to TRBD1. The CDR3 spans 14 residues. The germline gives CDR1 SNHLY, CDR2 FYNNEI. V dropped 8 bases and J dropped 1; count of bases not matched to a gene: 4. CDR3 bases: TGTGCCAGCTACCGGGACAGGGGCACAGATACGCAGTATTTT. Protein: CASYRDRGTDTQYF.